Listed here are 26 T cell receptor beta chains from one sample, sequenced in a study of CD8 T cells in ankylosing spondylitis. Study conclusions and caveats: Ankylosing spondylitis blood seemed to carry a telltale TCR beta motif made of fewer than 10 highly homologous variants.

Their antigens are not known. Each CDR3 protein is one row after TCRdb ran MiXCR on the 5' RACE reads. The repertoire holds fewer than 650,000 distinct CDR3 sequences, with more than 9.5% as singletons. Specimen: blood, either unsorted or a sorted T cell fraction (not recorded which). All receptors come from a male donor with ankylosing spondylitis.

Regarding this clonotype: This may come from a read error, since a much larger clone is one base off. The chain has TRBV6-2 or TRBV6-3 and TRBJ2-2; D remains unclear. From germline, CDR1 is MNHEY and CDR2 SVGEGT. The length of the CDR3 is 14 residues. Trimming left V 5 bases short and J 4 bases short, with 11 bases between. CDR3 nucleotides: TGTGCCAGCAGTCTCGAGCGTCTCACCGGGGAGCTGTTTTTT. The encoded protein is CASSLERLTGELFF.

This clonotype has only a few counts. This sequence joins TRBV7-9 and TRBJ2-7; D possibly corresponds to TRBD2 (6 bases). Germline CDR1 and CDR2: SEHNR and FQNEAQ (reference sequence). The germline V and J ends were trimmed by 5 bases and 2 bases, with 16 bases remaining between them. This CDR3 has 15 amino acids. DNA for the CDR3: TGTGCCAGCAGCCCTGGAGGGTCTACAGCCTACGAGCAGTACTTC. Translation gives CASSPGGSTAYEQYF.

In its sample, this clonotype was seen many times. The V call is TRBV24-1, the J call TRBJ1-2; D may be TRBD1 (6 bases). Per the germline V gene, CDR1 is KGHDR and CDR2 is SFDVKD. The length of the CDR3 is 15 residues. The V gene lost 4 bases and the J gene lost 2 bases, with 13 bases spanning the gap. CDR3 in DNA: TGTGCCACCAGTGAAACAGGGACGGGCAACTATGGCTACACCTTC. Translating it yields CATSETGTGNYGYTF.

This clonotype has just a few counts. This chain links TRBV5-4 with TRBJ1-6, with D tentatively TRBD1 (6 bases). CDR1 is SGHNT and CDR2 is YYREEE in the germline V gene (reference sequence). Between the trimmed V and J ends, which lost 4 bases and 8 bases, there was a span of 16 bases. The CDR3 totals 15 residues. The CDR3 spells CASSRTGMGHSPLHF. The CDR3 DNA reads TGTGCCAGCAGCCGCACAGGGATGGGCCATTCACCCCTCCACTTT.

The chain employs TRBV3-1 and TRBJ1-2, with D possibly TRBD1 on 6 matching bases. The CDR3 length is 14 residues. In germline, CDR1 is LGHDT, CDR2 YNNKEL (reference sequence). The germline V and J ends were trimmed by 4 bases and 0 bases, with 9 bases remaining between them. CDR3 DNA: TGTGCCAGCAGCCCGGACAGAACTAACTATGGCTACACCTTC. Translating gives CASSPDRTNYGYTF. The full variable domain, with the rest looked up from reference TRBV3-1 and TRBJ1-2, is DTAVSQTPKYLVTQMGNDKSIKCEQNLGHDTMYWYKQDSKKFLKIMFSYNNKELIINETVPNRFSPKSPDKAHLNLHINSLELGDSAVYFCASSPDRTNYGYTFGSGTRLTVV.

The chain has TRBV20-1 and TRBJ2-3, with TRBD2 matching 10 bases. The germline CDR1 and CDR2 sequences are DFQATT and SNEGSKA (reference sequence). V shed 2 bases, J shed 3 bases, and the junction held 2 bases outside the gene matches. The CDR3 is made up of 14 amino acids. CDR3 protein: CSARLAGVTDTQYF. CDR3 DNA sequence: TGCAGTGCTAGACTAGCGGGAGTTACAGATACGCAGTATTTT.

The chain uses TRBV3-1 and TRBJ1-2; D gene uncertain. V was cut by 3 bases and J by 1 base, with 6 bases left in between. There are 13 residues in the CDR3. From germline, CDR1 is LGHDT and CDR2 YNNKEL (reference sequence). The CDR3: CASSHLLNYGYTF. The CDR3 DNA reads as TGTGCCAGCAGCCATCTTCTTAACTATGGCTACACCTTC.

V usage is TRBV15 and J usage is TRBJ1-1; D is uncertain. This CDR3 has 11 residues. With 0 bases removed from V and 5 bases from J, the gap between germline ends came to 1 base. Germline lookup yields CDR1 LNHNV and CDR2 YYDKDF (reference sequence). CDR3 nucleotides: TGTGCCACCAGCAGAGATACTGAAGCTTTCTTT. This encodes CATSRDTEAFF.

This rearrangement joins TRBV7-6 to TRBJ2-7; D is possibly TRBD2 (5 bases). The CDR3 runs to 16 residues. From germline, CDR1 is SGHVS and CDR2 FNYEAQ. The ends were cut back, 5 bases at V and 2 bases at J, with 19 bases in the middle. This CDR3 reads CASSPQAGSITYEQYF. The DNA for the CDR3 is TGTGCCAGCAGCCCGCAGGCGGGCTCGATTACCTACGAGCAGTACTTC. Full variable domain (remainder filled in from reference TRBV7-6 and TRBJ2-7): GAGVSQSPRYKVTKRGQDVALRCDPISGHVSLYWYRQALGQGPEFLTYFNYEAQQDKSGLPNDRFSAERPEGSISTLTIQRTEQRDSAMYRCASSPQAGSITYEQYFGPGTRLTVT.

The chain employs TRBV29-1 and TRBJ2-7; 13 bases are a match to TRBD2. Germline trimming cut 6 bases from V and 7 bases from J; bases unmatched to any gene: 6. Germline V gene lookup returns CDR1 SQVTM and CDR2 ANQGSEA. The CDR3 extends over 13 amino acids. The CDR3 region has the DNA TGCAGCGTGCACAGGGGACTAGCGGGGGAGCAGTACTTC. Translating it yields CSVHRGLAGEQYF.

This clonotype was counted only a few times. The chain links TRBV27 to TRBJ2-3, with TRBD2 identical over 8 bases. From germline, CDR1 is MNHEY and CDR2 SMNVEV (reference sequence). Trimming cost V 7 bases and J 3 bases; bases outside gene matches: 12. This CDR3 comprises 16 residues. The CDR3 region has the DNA TGTGCCAGCAACCCTGGGGTAGCGGGGTGGACAGATACGCAGTATTTT. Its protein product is CASNPGVAGWTDTQYF.

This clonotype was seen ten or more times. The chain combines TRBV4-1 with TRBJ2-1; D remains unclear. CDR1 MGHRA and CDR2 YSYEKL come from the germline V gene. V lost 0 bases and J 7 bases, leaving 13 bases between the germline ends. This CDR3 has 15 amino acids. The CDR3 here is CASSQEVWWRNEQFF. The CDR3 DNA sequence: TGCGCCAGCAGCCAAGAGGTCTGGTGGAGAAATGAGCAGTTCTTC.

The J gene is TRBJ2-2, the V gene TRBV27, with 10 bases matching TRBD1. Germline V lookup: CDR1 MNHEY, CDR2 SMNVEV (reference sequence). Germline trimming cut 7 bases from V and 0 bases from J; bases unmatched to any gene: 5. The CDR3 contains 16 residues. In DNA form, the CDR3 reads TGTGCCAGCACCGGGACAGGGGCCTCGAACACCGGGGAGCTGTTTTTT. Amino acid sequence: CASTGTGASNTGELFF.

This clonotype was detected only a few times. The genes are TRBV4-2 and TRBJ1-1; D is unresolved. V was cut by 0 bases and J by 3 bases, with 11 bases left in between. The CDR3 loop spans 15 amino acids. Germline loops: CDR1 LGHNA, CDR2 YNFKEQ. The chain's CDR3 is CASSQDQRGDTEAFF. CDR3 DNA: TGTGCCAGCAGCCAAGATCAACGTGGAGACACTGAAGCTTTCTTT.

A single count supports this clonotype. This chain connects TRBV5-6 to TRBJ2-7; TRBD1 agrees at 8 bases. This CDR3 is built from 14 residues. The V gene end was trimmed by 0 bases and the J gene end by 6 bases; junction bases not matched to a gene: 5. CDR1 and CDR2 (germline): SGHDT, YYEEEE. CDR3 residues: CASSLGGTGGEQYV. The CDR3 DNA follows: TGTGCCAGCAGCTTGGGGGGAACAGGGGGCGAGCAGTACGTC.

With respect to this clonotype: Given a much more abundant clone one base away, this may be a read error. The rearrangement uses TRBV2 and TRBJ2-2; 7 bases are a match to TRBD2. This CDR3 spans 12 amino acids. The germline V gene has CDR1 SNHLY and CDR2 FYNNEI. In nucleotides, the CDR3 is TGTGCCAGCAGCCCTGGGAGCGGGGAGCTGGTTTTT. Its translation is CASSPGSGELVF.

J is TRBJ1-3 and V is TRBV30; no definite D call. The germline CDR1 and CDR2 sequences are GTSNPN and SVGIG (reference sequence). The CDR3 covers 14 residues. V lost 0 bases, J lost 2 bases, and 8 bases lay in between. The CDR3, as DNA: TGTGCCTGGAGTGTTGGTCAAGCTGGAAACACCATATATTTT. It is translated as CAWSVGQAGNTIYF.

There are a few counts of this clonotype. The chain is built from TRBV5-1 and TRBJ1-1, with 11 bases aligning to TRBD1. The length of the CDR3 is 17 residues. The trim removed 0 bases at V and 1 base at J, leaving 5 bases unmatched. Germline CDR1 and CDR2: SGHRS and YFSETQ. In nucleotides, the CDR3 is TGCGCCAGCAGCTTGGCTGGACAGGGGGCCGGGAACACTGAAGCTTTCTTT. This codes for CASSLAGQGAGNTEAFF.

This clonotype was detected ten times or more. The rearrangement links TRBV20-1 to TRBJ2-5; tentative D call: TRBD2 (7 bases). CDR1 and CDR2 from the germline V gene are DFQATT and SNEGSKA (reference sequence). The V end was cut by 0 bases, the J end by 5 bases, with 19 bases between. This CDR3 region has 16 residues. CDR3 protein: CSARDLGQGRGETQYF. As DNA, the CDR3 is TGCAGTGCTAGAGATCTGGGCCAGGGGAGGGGGGAGACCCAGTACTTC.

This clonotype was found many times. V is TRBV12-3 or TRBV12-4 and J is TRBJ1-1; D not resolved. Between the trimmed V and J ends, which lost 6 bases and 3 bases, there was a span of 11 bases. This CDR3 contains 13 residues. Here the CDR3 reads CASRVSGYTEAFF. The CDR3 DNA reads TGTGCCAGCAGAGTTTCGGGGTACACTGAAGCTTTCTTT.

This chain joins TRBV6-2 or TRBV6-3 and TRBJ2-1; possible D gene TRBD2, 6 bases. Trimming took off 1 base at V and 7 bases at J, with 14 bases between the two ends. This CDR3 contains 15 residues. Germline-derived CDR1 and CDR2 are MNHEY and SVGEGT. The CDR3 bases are TGTGCCAGCAGTTACTGGGACTCCTCGGAAAATGAGCAGTTCTTC. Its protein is CASSYWDSSENEQFF.

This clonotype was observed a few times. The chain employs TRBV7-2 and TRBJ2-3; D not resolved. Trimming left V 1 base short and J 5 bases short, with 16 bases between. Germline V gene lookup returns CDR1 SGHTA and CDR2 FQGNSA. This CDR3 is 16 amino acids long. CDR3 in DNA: TGTGCCAGCAGCTTAGTAGGGAATAACGAAGGAGATACGCAGTATTTT. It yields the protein CASSLVGNNEGDTQYF.

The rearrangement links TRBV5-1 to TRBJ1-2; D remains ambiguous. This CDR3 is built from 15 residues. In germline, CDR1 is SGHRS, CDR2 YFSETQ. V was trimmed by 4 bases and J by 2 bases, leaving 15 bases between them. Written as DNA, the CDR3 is TGCGCCAGCAGCGCCCAAGCAGGCCGAAACTATGGCTACACCTTC. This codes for CASSAQAGRNYGYTF.

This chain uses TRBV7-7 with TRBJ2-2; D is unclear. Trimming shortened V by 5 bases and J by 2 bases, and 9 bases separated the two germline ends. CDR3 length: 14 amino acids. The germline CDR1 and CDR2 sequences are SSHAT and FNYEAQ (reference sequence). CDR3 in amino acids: CASSLNQNTGELFF. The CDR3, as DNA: TGTGCCAGCAGCCTCAACCAAAACACCGGGGAGCTGTTTTTT.

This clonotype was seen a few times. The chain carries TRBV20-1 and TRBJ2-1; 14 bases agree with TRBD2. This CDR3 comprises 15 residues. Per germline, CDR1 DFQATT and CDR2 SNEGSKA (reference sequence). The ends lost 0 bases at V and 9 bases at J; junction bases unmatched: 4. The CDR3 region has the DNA TGCAGTGCTAGAGATAGGGGACTAGCGGGAGTTGAGCAGTTCTTC. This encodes CSARDRGLAGVEQFF.

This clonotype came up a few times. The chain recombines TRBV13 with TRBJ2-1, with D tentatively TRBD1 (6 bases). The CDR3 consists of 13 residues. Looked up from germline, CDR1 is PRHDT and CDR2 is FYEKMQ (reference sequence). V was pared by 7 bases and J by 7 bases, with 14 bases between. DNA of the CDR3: TGTGCCAGCACCACGGACAGCAAAAATGAGCAGTTCTTC. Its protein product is CASTTDSKNEQFF.